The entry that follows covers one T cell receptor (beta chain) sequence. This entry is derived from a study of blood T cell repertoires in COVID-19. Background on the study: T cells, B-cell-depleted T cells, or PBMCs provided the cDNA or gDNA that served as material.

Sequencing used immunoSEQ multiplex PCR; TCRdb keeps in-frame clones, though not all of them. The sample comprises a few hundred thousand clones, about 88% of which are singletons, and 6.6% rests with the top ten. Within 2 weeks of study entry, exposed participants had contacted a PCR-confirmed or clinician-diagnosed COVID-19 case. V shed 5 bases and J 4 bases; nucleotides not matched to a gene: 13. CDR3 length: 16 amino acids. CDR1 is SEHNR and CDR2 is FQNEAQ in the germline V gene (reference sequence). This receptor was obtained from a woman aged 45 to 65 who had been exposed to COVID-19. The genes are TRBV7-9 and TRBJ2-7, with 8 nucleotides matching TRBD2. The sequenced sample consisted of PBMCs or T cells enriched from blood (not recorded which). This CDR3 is CASSPPPGSGGYEQYF. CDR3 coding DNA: TGTGCCAGCAGCCCCCCGCCAGGGAGCGGGGGTTACGAGCAGTACTTC.